Presented here are 28 T cell receptor beta chains from one specimen sequenced in a study of T cells in Graves' hyperthyroidism and ophthalmopathy. Amplified TCR beta CDR3 regions came from RNA transcripts. First-round RT-PCR with HTBI primers amplified the TCR CDR3 region. From the multiplex PCR reads, TCRdb called clonotypes with MiXCR, one entry per CDR3 protein. The sample holds roughly 300,000 distinct CDR3 sequences, 21% seen once. The sequenced sample was blood. The receptors originated from a woman between 45 and 65 years old with Graves' hyperthyroidism.

This clonotype was counted between two and nine times. This rearrangement joins TRBV19 to TRBJ1-3, with D possibly matching TRBD1 (6 bases). Between the trimmed V and J ends, which lost 3 bases and 0 bases, there was a span of 9 bases. Germline V gives CDR1 LNHDA, CDR2 SQIVND (reference sequence). This CDR3 contains 15 residues. CDR3 sequence reads: CASSIGQISGNTIYF. As DNA, the CDR3 is TGTGCCAGTAGTATTGGACAGATCTCTGGAAACACCATATATTTT.

This clonotype was seen at least ten times. The rearrangement links TRBV20-1 to TRBJ2-3; D gene unclear. Per germline, CDR1 DFQATT and CDR2 SNEGSKA (reference sequence). The CDR3 consists of 12 residues. V lost 3 bases to trimming and J lost 4 bases, with 8 bases between them. The CDR3 here is CSARGWADTQYF. As DNA, the CDR3 is TGCAGTGCTAGGGGTTGGGCAGATACGCAGTATTTT.

The table lists this clonotype with a few counts. The chain is built from TRBV29-1 and TRBJ1-6; tentative D call: TRBD1 (5 bases). The germline V gene encodes CDR1 SQVTM and CDR2 ANQGSEA. V dropped 5 bases and J dropped 9 bases, with 11 bases sitting between them. The length of the CDR3 is 12 residues. CDR3 sequence: CSVRDPGSPLHF. The CDR3 DNA follows: TGCAGCGTTCGGGACCCAGGTTCACCCCTCCACTTT.

There are a few counts of this clonotype. J is TRBJ2-3 and V is TRBV28; no definite D call. Germline values: CDR1 MDHEN, CDR2 SYDVKM. CDR3 length: 12 residues. V was clipped by 3 bases and J by 8 bases, with 9 bases between them. CDR3 DNA: TGTGCCAGCAGTTTCCTCCAAGGTACGCAGTATTTT. It is translated as CASSFLQGTQYF. Drawing the rest from reference TRBV28 and TRBJ2-3, the complete variable domain is DVKVTQSSRYLVKRTGEKVFLECVQDMDHENMFWYRQDPGLGLRLIYFSYDVKMKEKGDIPEGYSVSREKKERFSLILESASTNQTSMYLCASSFLQGTQYFGPGTRLTVL.

The table lists this clonotype with many counts. The rearrangement links TRBV7-3 to TRBJ2-3; the match to TRBD2 covers 8 bases. V shed 5 bases and J 0 bases; nucleotides not matched to a gene: 4. Germline CDR1 reads SGHTA; CDR2 reads FQGTGA. This CDR3 is 15 amino acids long. CDR3 in amino acids: CASSVSGASTDTQYF. In DNA form, the CDR3 reads TGTGCCAGCAGCGTTAGCGGGGCTAGCACAGATACGCAGTATTTT.

Of note for this clonotype: Being one base from a much bigger clone, this may be a read error. The chain recombines TRBV18 with TRBJ1-1; D is unclear. This CDR3 comprises 15 residues. Germline V gene data show CDR1 as KGHSH and CDR2 as LQKENI. The CDR3 loop reads CARSDSAGLNTEAFF. The CDR3 DNA sequence: TGTGCCCGCTCGGATTCGGCAGGACTGAACACTGAAGCTTTCTTT.

This clonotype was observed a single time. The J gene is TRBJ1-1, the V gene TRBV7-9; possible D gene TRBD1, 5 bases. Germline V gene lookup returns CDR1 SEHNR and CDR2 FQNEAQ (reference sequence). The CDR3 consists of 11 residues. Trimming cost V 5 bases and J 11 bases, with 12 bases left between them. CDR3 sequence (DNA): TGTGCCAGCAGCGCGGACAAGGGCGCTTTCTTT. It translates to CASSADKGAFF. The full variable domain, completed using reference TRBV7-9 and TRBJ1-1, is DTGVSQNPRHKITKRGQNVTFRCDPISEHNRLYWYRQTLGQGPEFLTYFQNEAQLEKSRLLSDRFSAERPKGSFSTLEIQRTEQGDSAMYLCASSADKGAFFGQGTRLTVV.

J is TRBJ2-7 and V is TRBV6-1; 12 bases are a match to TRBD1. V dropped 6 bases and J dropped 4; count of bases not matched to a gene: 13. CDR1 and CDR2 (germline): MNHNS, SASEGT. The CDR3 is 17 residues long. Here the CDR3 DNA reads TGTGCCAGCAGCCGACCCCCGTGGGACAGGGGGCGTTACGAGCAGTACTTC. Its translation is CASSRPPWDRGRYEQYF.

This clonotype occurred many times. The rearrangement uses TRBV28 and TRBJ1-6; D unresolved. V lost 2 bases and J 7 bases, leaving 6 bases between the germline ends. Germline CDR1 MDHEN, CDR2 SYDVKM. This CDR3 contains 13 residues. The CDR3 nucleotides read TGTGCCAGCAGTTTAATAGGGAATTCACCCCTCCACTTT. Translating it yields CASSLIGNSPLHF.

This clonotype has just a few counts. The gene calls are TRBV6-1 and TRBJ1-1; unclear D gene. V lost 6 bases, J lost 0 bases, and 14 bases lay in between. CDR3 size: 15 residues. Germline V gene sequence: CDR1 MNHNS, CDR2 SASEGT. The CDR3 loop is CASRPPGRLNTEAFF. CDR3 coding DNA: TGTGCCAGCAGGCCCCCCGGACGGTTGAACACTGAAGCTTTCTTT.

This clonotype was picked up a small number of times. CDR3 region: CASSSSGSTPEQFF. CDR3 sequence (DNA): TGCGCCAGCAGCTCTAGCGGGAGTACTCCTGAGCAGTTCTTC. This sequence joins TRBV5-1 and TRBJ2-1; 10 bases are a match to TRBD2. The V and J ends lost 3 bases and 9 bases, in that order; junction bases with no gene match: 6. CDR3 length: 14 residues. The germline gives CDR1 SGHRS, CDR2 YFSETQ.

This clonotype has a count of ten or more. The J gene is TRBJ2-7, the V gene TRBV20-1; D call uncertain. Deletions cut 3 bases from V and 2 bases from J, with 14 bases between. The CDR3 covers 14 residues. CDR1 and CDR2 (germline): DFQATT, SNEGSKA (reference sequence). The CDR3 region is CSASPFTMPYEQYF. The CDR3 region has the DNA TGCAGTGCTAGTCCCTTCACCATGCCCTACGAGCAGTACTTC.

This clonotype occurred a few times. This chain links TRBV30 with TRBJ2-3; D remains ambiguous. CDR3 length: 15 residues. CDR1 is GTSNPN, CDR2 SVGIG, per germline (reference sequence). V was pared by 2 bases and J by 1 base, with 13 bases between. The CDR3 DNA sequence: TGTGCCTGGAGTCCACCAGGAAGGCGCACAGATACGCAGTATTTT. This translates into CAWSPPGRRTDTQYF.

This clonotype was counted at least ten times. This chain links TRBV24-1 with TRBJ2-7; D is ambiguous. Germline V gene sequence: CDR1 KGHDR, CDR2 SFDVKD. The V end was cut by 5 bases, the J end by 6 bases, with 13 bases between. This CDR3 is 13 amino acids long. CDR3 sequence: CATSVSELGEQYF. For the CDR3, the DNA is TGTGCCACCAGTGTTTCTGAGCTGGGCGAGCAGTACTTC.

This clonotype was observed many times. The chain recombines TRBV28 with TRBJ2-3; D perhaps matches TRBD1 (6 bases). V lost 5 bases, J lost 0 bases, and 12 bases lay in between. There are 15 residues in the CDR3. The germline CDR1 and CDR2 sequences are MDHEN and SYDVKM. CDR3 nucleotide sequence: TGTGCCAGCAGTGACACAGGGATGAGCACAGATACGCAGTATTTT. As protein: CASSDTGMSTDTQYF.

The chain combines TRBV6-4 with TRBJ2-7; TRBD1 is a possible D gene (5 bases). Trimming removed 5 bases at V and 0 bases at J, with 14 bases between. In germline, CDR1 is MRHNA, CDR2 SNTAGT. CDR3 size: 15 residues. DNA of the CDR3: TGTGCCAGCAGTAAAACCAGGGTCAGCTCCTACGAGCAGTACTTC. Residues: CASSKTRVSSYEQYF.

This clonotype has at least ten counts. The chain combines TRBV18 with TRBJ1-4; TRBD1 agrees at 9 bases. V gave up 1 base and J gave up 5 bases; unmatched junction bases: 2. From germline, CDR1 is KGHSH and CDR2 LQKENI. The CDR3 is 15 residues long. The CDR3: CASSPRTGANEKLFF. CDR3 nucleotide sequence: TGTGCCAGCTCACCACGGACAGGGGCGAATGAAAAACTGTTTTTT.

In its sample, this clonotype was seen many times. The CDR3 region has the DNA TGTGCCAGCAGTTTACGGGGCGCCCCTAACACTGAAGCTTTCTTT. Protein sequence: CASSLRGAPNTEAFF. The chain links TRBV28 to TRBJ1-1; a possible D gene is TRBD1 (5 bases). The CDR3 contains 15 residues. Trimming stripped 2 bases from V and 2 bases from J, with 12 bases between. Germline V gives CDR1 MDHEN, CDR2 SYDVKM.

The genes are TRBV6-2 or TRBV6-3 and TRBJ2-2, with D tentatively TRBD2 (5 bases). The V and J ends lost 0 bases and 6 bases respectively, with 11 bases between them. Germline V gene data show CDR1 as MNHEY and CDR2 as SVGEGT. The CDR3 has 15 residues. CDR3 nucleotide sequence: TGTGCCAGCAGTTACTCTCGCCTAGCCGCCGGGGAGCTGTTTTTT. It translates to CASSYSRLAAGELFF.

This chain joins TRBV28 and TRBJ2-7, with D perhaps matching TRBD2 (5 bases). Germline lookup yields CDR1 MDHEN and CDR2 SYDVKM. V was shortened by 3 bases and J by 4 bases, with 22 bases between the two germline ends. The length of the CDR3 is 17 residues. The CDR3 here is CASSFSSRSSQEYEQYF. In nucleotides, the CDR3 is TGTGCCAGCAGTTTCTCGTCTCGATCTAGCCAAGAGTACGAGCAGTACTTC.

The gene calls are TRBV7-6 and TRBJ2-3; 14 bases are a match to TRBD2. J gave up 4 bases and V 6 bases, and 3 bases lay outside the gene matches. The CDR3 covers 15 residues. Germline assignment: CDR1 SGHVS and CDR2 FNYEAQ. The DNA of the CDR3 is TGTGCCAGCAGGACGACTAGCGGGGGGGCAGATACGCAGTATTTT. Amino acid sequence: CASRTTSGGADTQYF.

The V gene is TRBV20-1, the J gene TRBJ2-2, with TRBD1 matching 7 bases. CDR3 length equals 15 residues. The ends lost 6 bases at V and 0 bases at J; junction bases unmatched: 7. Germline V lookup: CDR1 DFQATT, CDR2 SNEGSKA (reference sequence). Here the CDR3 DNA reads TGCAGTGCGAGACCGGGACAGTCGAACACCGGGGAGCTGTTTTTT. Residues: CSARPGQSNTGELFF.

This clonotype appeared many times. V is TRBV10-1 and J is TRBJ1-2; TRBD1 agrees at 7 bases. Losses at the gene ends were 3 bases for V and 8 bases for J; bases not matched to a gene: 9. The CDR3 covers 14 residues. From germline, CDR1 is WNHNN and CDR2 SYGVQD (reference sequence). CDR3 in DNA: TGCGCCAGCAGTGAACATCGCACAGGGGAAGGCTACACCTTC. It codes for CASSEHRTGEGYTF.

The sample holds a few counts of this clonotype. The chain has TRBV4-2 and TRBJ1-1; 7 bases are shared with TRBD1. The length of the CDR3 is 18 residues. Germline V gene data show CDR1 as LGHNA and CDR2 as YNFKEQ. J lost 0 bases, V lost 0 bases, and 10 bases had no gene match. CDR3 sequence reads: CASSQDLGHRGLNTEAFF. The DNA of the CDR3 is TGTGCCAGCAGCCAAGATCTCGGGCACAGGGGCCTGAACACTGAAGCTTTCTTT.

This clonotype was detected many times. This chain joins TRBV28 and TRBJ1-1, with D possibly being TRBD1 (5 bases). Per germline, CDR1 MDHEN and CDR2 SYDVKM. Trimming stripped 6 bases from V and 1 base from J, with 15 bases between. The CDR3 consists of 15 residues. CDR3 sequence: CASRNPSGGNTEAFF. CDR3 sequence (DNA): TGTGCCAGCAGGAACCCTTCGGGGGGGAACACTGAAGCTTTCTTT.

This clonotype has just a few counts. This chain connects TRBV25-1 to TRBJ2-2, with D perhaps TRBD2 (6 bases). The CDR3 sequence is 12 residues long. V lost 1 base to trimming and J lost 10 bases, with 7 bases between them. Germline lookup yields CDR1 MGHDK and CDR2 SYGVNS. As DNA, the CDR3 is TGTGCCAGCAGTGAATGGGGGGAGGAGCTGTTTTTT. Protein: CASSEWGEELFF.

This clonotype showed up just a few times. The rearrangement joins TRBV28 to TRBJ1-6; D uncertain. The CDR3 totals 19 residues. The germline V and J ends were trimmed by 5 bases and 4 bases, with 24 bases remaining between them. CDR1 and CDR2 (germline): MDHEN, SYDVKM. The CDR3 sequence is CASSPSAGSVLIYNSPLHF. In DNA form, the CDR3 reads TGTGCCAGCAGTCCCTCGGCGGGTTCGGTCCTGATTTATAATTCACCCCTCCACTTT.

The chain uses TRBV4-1 and TRBJ1-4; 11 nucleotides line up with TRBD1. The germline gives CDR1 MGHRA, CDR2 YSYEKL. The CDR3 is made up of 15 amino acids. J gave up 5 bases and V 4 bases, and 3 bases lay outside the gene matches. The CDR3 is CASSRRDRGNEKLFF. The CDR3 DNA sequence: TGCGCCAGCAGCCGCCGGGACAGGGGGAATGAAAAACTGTTTTTT.